These 28 T cell receptor beta chains share one sample of origin, sequenced in a study of T cell changes during pregnancy in multiple sclerosis. TCRdb keeps only in-frame clones here, not all; method: immunoSEQ multiplex PCR. The sample includes tens of thousands of clones, around 90% seen only once; the top ten take less than 2%. Sequenced here: peripheral blood, sampled in the first trimester of pregnancy. The receptor set was obtained from a female donor with multiple sclerosis, enrolled in a pregnancy study.

The gene calls are TRBV2 and TRBJ2-1, with 8 bases aligning to TRBD1. Germline values: CDR1 SNHLY, CDR2 FYNNEI. The V segment lost 5 bases and the J segment 6 bases; nucleotides outside the gene matches: 6. The CDR3 spans 14 residues. This CDR3 reads CASSMDRVGNEQFF. The CDR3 region has the DNA TGTGCCAGCAGTATGGACAGGGTAGGCAATGAGCAGTTCTTC.

The chain carries TRBV19 and TRBJ1-1; TRBD1 agrees at 7 bases. Germline trimming cut 3 bases from V and 0 bases from J; bases unmatched to any gene: 22. Germline V CDR1 and CDR2: LNHDA, SQIVND (reference sequence). The CDR3 length is 21 residues. The CDR3 sequence is CASSILRGSDRILSLNTEAFF. The DNA for the CDR3 is TGTGCCAGTAGTATCCTAAGAGGTTCGGACAGGATCCTTTCCTTGAACACTGAAGCTTTCTTT.

This sequence joins TRBV27 and TRBJ2-3; TRBD1 matches 9 bases. V shed 5 bases and J 2 bases; nucleotides not matched to a gene: 5. Germline CDR1 is MNHEY and CDR2 is SMNVEV (reference sequence). CDR3 size: 15 residues. CDR3 loop: CASSPQQGATDTQYF. The CDR3 coding sequence is TGTGCCAGCAGTCCGCAACAGGGGGCCACAGATACGCAGTATTTT.

The genes are TRBV19 and TRBJ1-2; 8 bases are shared with TRBD1. The CDR3 has 16 residues. The V gene's germline CDR1 is LNHDA and CDR2 SQIVND (reference sequence). V shed 0 bases and J 0 bases; nucleotides not matched to a gene: 3. The CDR3 sequence: CASSIDPGGANYGYTF. In DNA, the CDR3 is TGTGCCAGTAGTATAGATCCAGGGGGCGCTAACTATGGCTACACCTTC.

The chain carries TRBV11-3 and TRBJ2-7; the match to TRBD1 covers 9 bases. The V gene's germline CDR1 is SGHNT and CDR2 YENEEA. The V gene end was trimmed by 3 bases and the J gene end by 3 bases; junction bases not matched to a gene: 6. The CDR3 is 15 amino acids. The CDR3 bases are TGTGCCAGCAGCTTGGGACAGGGTAAATACTACGAGCAGTACTTC. Translated: CASSLGQGKYYEQYF. Combining the CDR3 with reference TRBV11-3 and TRBJ2-7 gives the whole variable domain EAGVVQSPRYKIIEKKQPVAFWCNPISGHNTLYWYLQNLGQGPELLIRYENEEAVDDSQLPKDRFSAERLKGVDSTLKIQPAELGDSAVYLCASSLGQGKYYEQYFGPGTRLTVT.

This chain joins TRBV5-6 and TRBJ2-1, with a possible D match to TRBD1 (6 bases). The V gene's germline CDR1 is SGHDT and CDR2 YYEEEE. The CDR3 has 11 residues. The V and J ends lost 3 bases and 10 bases respectively, with 8 bases between them. CDR3 coding DNA: TGTGCCAGCAGCTGGGGGCCAGAGCAGTTCTTC. Amino acid sequence: CASSWGPEQFF.

The V and J genes are TRBV5-4 and TRBJ2-1; D is perhaps TRBD2 (6 bases). The CDR3 spans 12 residues. V was shortened by 1 base and J by 10 bases, with 9 bases between the two germline ends. The V gene's germline CDR1 is SGHNT and CDR2 YYREEE (reference sequence). CDR3 in DNA: TGTGCCAGCAGCTTGAGTCTAGCGGAGCAGTTCTTC. It codes for CASSLSLAEQFF.

This clone was seen just once. V gene TRBV7-9 combines with J gene TRBJ1-5, with a possible D match to TRBD1 (6 bases). This CDR3 region has 15 residues. The germline V gene has CDR1 SEHNR and CDR2 FQNEAQ (reference sequence). V was shortened by 4 bases and J by 0 bases, with 10 bases between the two germline ends. CDR3 residues: CASSSGTHSNQPQHF. The DNA for the CDR3 is TGTGCCAGCAGCTCTGGGACACATAGCAATCAGCCCCAGCATTTT. The full variable domain, in which reference TRBV7-9 and TRBJ1-5 provide the parts outside the CDR3, is DTGVSQNPRHKITKRGQNVTFRCDPISEHNRLYWYRQTLGQGPEFLTYFQNEAQLEKSRLLSDRFSAERPKGSFSTLEIQRTEQGDSAMYLCASSSGTHSNQPQHFGDGTRLSIL.

V usage is TRBV30 and J usage is TRBJ2-3, with TRBD2 matching over 11 bases. J gave up 4 bases and V 0 bases, and 3 bases lay outside the gene matches. The CDR3 totals 15 residues. CDR1 GTSNPN and CDR2 SVGIG come from the germline V gene (reference sequence). The CDR3 loop is CAWSVLAGEPDTQYF. The DNA of the CDR3 is TGTGCCTGGAGTGTACTAGCGGGAGAGCCAGATACGCAGTATTTT.

The V gene is TRBV7-3, the J gene TRBJ2-7; D ambiguous. The CDR3 runs to 12 residues. V was trimmed by 8 bases and J by 0 bases, leaving 8 bases between them. CDR1 and CDR2 (germline): SGHTA, FQGTGA. CDR3 DNA sequence: TGTGCCAGCGGGCCCAACTCCTACGAGCAGTACTTC. Translated, it gives CASGPNSYEQYF.

The CDR3 sequence is CSVEAGPPYEQYF. The CDR3, as DNA: TGCAGCGTTGAGGCAGGGCCTCCCTACGAGCAGTACTTC. The chain uses TRBV29-1 and TRBJ2-7; maybe TRBD1 (5 bases). The CDR3 loop spans 13 amino acids. Trimming left V 3 bases short and J 2 bases short, with 11 bases between. Germline V gives CDR1 SQVTM, CDR2 ANQGSEA.

This rearrangement joins TRBV7-9 to TRBJ2-7; 8 bases are shared with TRBD1. Germline lookup yields CDR1 SEHNR and CDR2 FQNEAQ (reference sequence). The CDR3 is 14 amino acids. The V and J ends lost 5 bases and 5 bases, in that order; junction bases with no gene match: 8. In DNA, the CDR3 is TGTGCCAGCAGCCACAGAAGGACAGGGAACGAGCAGTACTTC. Protein sequence: CASSHRRTGNEQYF.

This chain joins TRBV30 and TRBJ1-4, with a possible D match to TRBD1 (5 bases). The germline V and J ends were trimmed by 4 bases and 5 bases, with 11 bases remaining between them. The CDR3 is made up of 13 amino acids. The germline V gene has CDR1 GTSNPN and CDR2 SVGIG (reference sequence). CDR3 DNA sequence: TGTGCCTGGACCCAAGGGGTGAATGAAAAACTGTTTTTT. Translating gives CAWTQGVNEKLFF.

This chain links TRBV5-1 with TRBJ1-3; D perhaps matches TRBD1 (5 bases). Germline V lookup: CDR1 SGHRS, CDR2 YFSETQ. Trimming cost V 2 bases and J 0 bases, with 15 bases left between them. The CDR3 runs to 17 residues. For the CDR3, the DNA is TGCGCCAGCAGCTTATGGACACCGACGAGCTCTGGAAACACCATATATTTT. Its translation: CASSLWTPTSSGNTIYF. Using reference TRBV5-1 and TRBJ1-3 for the parts outside the CDR3, the full variable domain is KAGVTQTPRYLIKTRGQQVTLSCSPISGHRSVSWYQQTPGQGLQFLFEYFSETQRNKGNFPGRFSGRQFSNSRSEMNVSTLELGDSALYLCASSLWTPTSSGNTIYFGEGSWLTVV.

This rearrangement joins TRBV5-7 to TRBJ1-1; D perhaps matches TRBD1 (6 bases). TRBV5-7 is known as an ORF, though its function is uncertain. V was cut by 4 bases and J by 4 bases, with 20 bases left in between. This CDR3 has 16 amino acids. Here the CDR3 DNA reads TGTGCCAGCAGCCAGACAAAAATCGACAGGCGCACTGAAGCTTTCTTT. It codes for CASSQTKIDRRTEAFF.

The table lists this clone with a count of one. V usage is TRBV30 and J usage is TRBJ2-3, with 9 bases identical to TRBD2. The V and J ends lost 4 bases and 4 bases, in that order; junction bases with no gene match: 6. The CDR3 runs to 14 residues. Germline V lookup: CDR1 GTSNPN, CDR2 SVGIG (reference sequence). CDR3 bases: TGTGCCTGGATTCGGGCGGGAGGGGCAGATACGCAGTATTTT. This encodes CAWIRAGGADTQYF.

The genes are TRBV5-6 and TRBJ2-2; a possible D gene is TRBD1 (6 bases). V lost 4 bases and J 6 bases, leaving 16 bases between the germline ends. CDR3 length: 15 amino acids. Germline CDR1 reads SGHDT; CDR2 reads YYEEEE. The CDR3 sequence: CASSTKQGVAGELFF. Written as DNA, the CDR3 is TGTGCCAGCAGCACAAAACAGGGAGTCGCCGGGGAGCTGTTTTTT.

The gene calls are TRBV6-5 and TRBJ2-2; maybe TRBD2 (5 bases). V was pared by 5 bases and J by 6 bases, with 13 bases between. Germline V gene data show CDR1 as MNHEY and CDR2 as SVGAGI. This CDR3 is built from 14 residues. Here the CDR3 DNA reads TGTGCCAGCAGTCGTCCCGGCGGGTCCGGGGAGCTGTTTTTT. This encodes CASSRPGGSGELFF.

V usage is TRBV5-4 and J usage is TRBJ2-7; tentative D call: TRBD2 (6 bases). Trimming left V 0 bases short and J 3 bases short, with 10 bases between. CDR1 SGHNT and CDR2 YYREEE come from the germline V gene (reference sequence). The CDR3 runs 14 residues. The CDR3 here is CASSLASEGYEQYF. CDR3 nucleotides: TGTGCCAGCAGCTTGGCCTCGGAGGGCTACGAGCAGTACTTC.

The chain links TRBV5-1 to TRBJ2-1, with 12 nucleotides matching TRBD2. Per the germline V gene, CDR1 is SGHRS and CDR2 is YFSETQ. J gave up 9 bases and V 3 bases, and 1 base lay outside the gene matches. This CDR3 contains 13 residues. CDR3 sequence (DNA): TGCGCCAGCAGCTGGACTAGCGGGACTGAGCAGTTCTTC. This codes for CASSWTSGTEQFF.

The chain joins TRBV5-1 to TRBJ1-1, with 8 bases lining up with TRBD1. The germline V gene has CDR1 SGHRS and CDR2 YFSETQ. After removal of 5 bases from V and 11 bases from J, the junction contained 11 bases not matched to a gene. The CDR3 consists of 13 residues. In nucleotides, the CDR3 is TGCGCCAGCAGTTCCGGACAGGGAAGAGCGGCTTTCTTT. Residues: CASSSGQGRAAFF.

This chain joins TRBV27 and TRBJ2-1; D is possibly TRBD1 (5 bases). The V gene's germline CDR1 is MNHEY and CDR2 SMNVEV (reference sequence). The length of the CDR3 is 12 residues. Trimming pared 7 bases from V and 13 bases from J, leaving 17 bases between. The CDR3 DNA sequence: TGTGCCAGCACCCCGACCAAAGGGGAACAGTTCTTC. Its protein is CASTPTKGEQFF.

A few counts support this clone. V gene TRBV7-9 combines with J gene TRBJ1-2, with TRBD1 matching 7 bases. The CDR3 runs to 15 residues. CDR1 and CDR2 from the germline V gene are SEHNR and FQNEAQ (reference sequence). With V trimmed by 0 bases and J by 2 bases, 3 bases remained unmatched. The CDR3 here is CASSLASGGNYGYTF. The CDR3 region has the DNA TGTGCCAGCAGCTTAGCCTCAGGGGGAAACTATGGCTACACCTTC.

The V and J genes are TRBV4-2 and TRBJ2-7; tentatively, D is TRBD1 (6 bases). Trimming took off 0 bases at V and 5 bases at J, with 14 bases between the two ends. This CDR3 is 15 amino acids long. Germline V gene sequence: CDR1 LGHNA, CDR2 YNFKEQ. DNA of the CDR3: TGTGCCAGCAGCCAAGAGATCTTACAGGGCGACGAGCAGTACTTC. This codes for CASSQEILQGDEQYF.

This chain connects TRBV7-2 to TRBJ2-7; TRBD2 agrees at 8 bases. Germline assignment: CDR1 SGHTA and CDR2 FQGNSA. CDR3 length: 14 residues. Trimming cost V 5 bases and J 2 bases; bases outside gene matches: 5. CDR3 nucleotides: TGTGCCAGCAGCCTCCCAGCGGGAGCCTACGAGCAGTACTTC. Protein sequence: CASSLPAGAYEQYF. The variable domain in full, with the rest retrieved from reference TRBV7-2 and TRBJ2-7, is GAGVSQSPSNKVTEKGKDVELRCDPISGHTALYWYRQSLGQGLEFLIYFQGNSAPDKSGLPSDRFSAERTGGSVSTLTIQRTQQEDSAVYLCASSLPAGAYEQYFGPGTRLTVT.

The genes are TRBV19 and TRBJ1-5; 9 bases are a match to TRBD1. Germline-derived CDR1 and CDR2 are LNHDA and SQIVND (reference sequence). This CDR3 region has 16 residues. V trimming: 1 base; J trimming: 1 base; junction bases outside the gene matches: 2. The CDR3 DNA reads TGTGCCAGTAGTATAGCAGGACAGGGGAGCAATCAGCCCCAGCATTTT. It is translated as CASSIAGQGSNQPQHF.

Here the CDR3 reads CAWSLGGWGSTDTQYF. CDR3 bases: TGTGCCTGGAGCTTGGGCGGGTGGGGATCCACAGATACGCAGTATTTT. The chain employs TRBV30 and TRBJ2-3; possible D gene TRBD2, 5 bases. The V end was cut by 3 bases, the J end by 2 bases, with 18 bases between. The CDR3 is 16 residues long. Germline-derived CDR1 and CDR2 are GTSNPN and SVGIG (reference sequence).

The chain couples TRBV11-2 to TRBJ2-5; TRBD1 is a possible D gene (5 bases). Germline V gene sequence: CDR1 SGHAT, CDR2 FQNNGV. V lost 6 bases and J 7 bases, leaving 15 bases between the germline ends. The CDR3 consists of 13 residues. For the CDR3, the DNA is TGTGCCAGCAGTTCAGACAGTAAGGGGACCCAGTACTTC. Its protein is CASSSDSKGTQYF.